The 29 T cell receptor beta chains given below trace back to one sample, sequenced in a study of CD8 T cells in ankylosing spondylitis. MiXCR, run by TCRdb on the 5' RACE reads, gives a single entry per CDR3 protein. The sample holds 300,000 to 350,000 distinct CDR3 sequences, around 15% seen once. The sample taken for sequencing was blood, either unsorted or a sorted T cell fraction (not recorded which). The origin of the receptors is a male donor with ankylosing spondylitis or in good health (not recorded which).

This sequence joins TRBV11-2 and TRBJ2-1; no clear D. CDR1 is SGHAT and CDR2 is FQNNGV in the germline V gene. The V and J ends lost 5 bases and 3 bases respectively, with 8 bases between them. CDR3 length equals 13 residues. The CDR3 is CASSPYYYNEQFF. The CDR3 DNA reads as TGTGCCAGCAGCCCCTATTACTACAATGAGCAGTTCTTC.

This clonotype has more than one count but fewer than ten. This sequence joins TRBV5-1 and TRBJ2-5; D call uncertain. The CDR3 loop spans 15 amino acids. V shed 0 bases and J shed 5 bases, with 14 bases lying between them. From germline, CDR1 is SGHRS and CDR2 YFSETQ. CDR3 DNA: TGCGCCAGCAGCTTGGCCGATACTCCCGGGGAGACCCAGTACTTC. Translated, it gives CASSLADTPGETQYF.

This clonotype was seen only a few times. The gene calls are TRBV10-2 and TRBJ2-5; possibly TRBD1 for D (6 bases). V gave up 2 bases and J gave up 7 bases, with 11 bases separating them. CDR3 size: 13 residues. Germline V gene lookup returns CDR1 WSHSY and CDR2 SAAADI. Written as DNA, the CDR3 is TGCGCCAGCAGTGAGGTAGTAGGGGGGACCCAGTACTTC. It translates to CASSEVVGGTQYF.

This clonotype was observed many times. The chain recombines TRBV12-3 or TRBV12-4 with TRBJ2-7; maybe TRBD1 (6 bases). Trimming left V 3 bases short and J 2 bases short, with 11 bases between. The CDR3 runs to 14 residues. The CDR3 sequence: CASSLGGQTYEQYF. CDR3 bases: TGTGCCAGCAGTTTGGGTGGACAGACCTACGAGCAGTACTTC.

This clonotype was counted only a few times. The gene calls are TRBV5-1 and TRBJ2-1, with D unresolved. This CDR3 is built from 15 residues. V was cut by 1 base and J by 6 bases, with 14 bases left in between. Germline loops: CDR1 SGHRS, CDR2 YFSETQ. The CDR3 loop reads CASSLPNPTSNEQFF. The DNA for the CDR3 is TGCGCCAGCAGCTTGCCAAACCCTACTTCCAATGAGCAGTTCTTC.

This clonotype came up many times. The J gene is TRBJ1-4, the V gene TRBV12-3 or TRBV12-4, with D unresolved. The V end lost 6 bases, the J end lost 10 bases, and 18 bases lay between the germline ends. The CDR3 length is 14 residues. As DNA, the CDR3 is TGTGCCAGCAGCCCTCCCGGGGATACCAGAAAACTGTTTTTT. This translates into CASSPPGDTRKLFF.

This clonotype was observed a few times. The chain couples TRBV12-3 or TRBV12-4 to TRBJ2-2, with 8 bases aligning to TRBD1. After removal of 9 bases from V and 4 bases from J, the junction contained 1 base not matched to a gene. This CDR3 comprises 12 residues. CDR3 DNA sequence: TGTGCCAGTACAGGGGGCACCGGGGAGCTGTTTTTT. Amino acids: CASTGGTGELFF.

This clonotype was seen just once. The CDR3 DNA sequence: TGTGCCAGCAGCCAAGTCCGGACGTCACCCTACGAGCAGTACTTC. It yields the protein CASSQVRTSPYEQYF. The gene calls are TRBV3-1 and TRBJ2-7, with D hard to call. Germline V gene lookup returns CDR1 LGHDT and CDR2 YNNKEL (reference sequence). CDR3 length: 15 residues. Trimming took off 1 base at V and 2 bases at J, with 12 bases between the two ends.

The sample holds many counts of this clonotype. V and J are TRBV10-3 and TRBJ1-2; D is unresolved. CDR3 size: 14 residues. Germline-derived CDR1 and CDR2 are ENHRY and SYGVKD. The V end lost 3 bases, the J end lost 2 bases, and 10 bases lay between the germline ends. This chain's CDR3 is CAISDTRLNYGYTF. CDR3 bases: TGTGCCATCAGTGATACACGGCTGAACTATGGCTACACCTTC.

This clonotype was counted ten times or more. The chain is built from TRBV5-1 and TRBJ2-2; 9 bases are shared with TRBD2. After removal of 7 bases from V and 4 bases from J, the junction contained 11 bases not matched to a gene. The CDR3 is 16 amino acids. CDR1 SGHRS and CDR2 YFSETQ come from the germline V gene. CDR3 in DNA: TGCGCCAGCCTAGCGGGACAGTTTTTAGGCACCGGGGAGCTGTTTTTT. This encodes CASLAGQFLGTGELFF.

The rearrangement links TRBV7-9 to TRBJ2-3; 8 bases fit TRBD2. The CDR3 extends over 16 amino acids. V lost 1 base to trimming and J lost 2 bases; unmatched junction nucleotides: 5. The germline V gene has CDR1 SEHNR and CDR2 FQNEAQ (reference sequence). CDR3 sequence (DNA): TGTGCCAGCAGCTTAGGAAGCGGGGGAGACACAGATACGCAGTATTTT. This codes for CASSLGSGGDTDTQYF.

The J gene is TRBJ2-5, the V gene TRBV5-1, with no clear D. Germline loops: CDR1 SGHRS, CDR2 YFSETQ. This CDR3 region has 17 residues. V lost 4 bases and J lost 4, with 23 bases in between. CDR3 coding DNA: TGCGCCAGCAGCCCCCGTAGCCCGGACCTTAGACGAGAGACCCAGTACTTC. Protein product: CASSPRSPDLRRETQYF.

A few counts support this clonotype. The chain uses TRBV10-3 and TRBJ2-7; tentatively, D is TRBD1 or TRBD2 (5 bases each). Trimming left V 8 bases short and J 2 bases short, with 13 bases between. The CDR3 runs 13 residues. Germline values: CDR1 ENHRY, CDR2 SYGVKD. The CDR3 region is CAIAPGAAYEQYF. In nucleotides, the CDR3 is TGTGCCATCGCACCCGGGGCGGCCTACGAGCAGTACTTC.

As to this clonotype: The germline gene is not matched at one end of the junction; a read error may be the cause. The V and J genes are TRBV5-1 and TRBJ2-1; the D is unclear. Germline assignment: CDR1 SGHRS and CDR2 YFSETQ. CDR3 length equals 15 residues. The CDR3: CASSLDTSSYNEQLF. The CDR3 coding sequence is TGCGCCAGCAGCTTGGACACAAGCTCCTACAATGAGCAGTTGTTC.

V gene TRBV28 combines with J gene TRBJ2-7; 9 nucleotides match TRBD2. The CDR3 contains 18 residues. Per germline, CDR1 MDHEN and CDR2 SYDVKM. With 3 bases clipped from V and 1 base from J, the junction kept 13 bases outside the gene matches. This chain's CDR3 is CASSFGKGGLASSYEQYF. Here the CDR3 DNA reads TGTGCCAGCAGTTTCGGAAAGGGTGGACTAGCGAGTTCCTACGAGCAGTACTTC.

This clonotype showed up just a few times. The CDR3: CAWTPGTDDAFF. CDR3 sequence (DNA): TGTGCCTGGACCCCCGGGACGGATGATGCTTTCTTT. This chain uses TRBV30 with TRBJ1-1, with D perhaps matching TRBD1 (5 bases). This CDR3 has 12 amino acids. V was pared by 4 bases and J by 11 bases, with 17 bases between. The germline gives CDR1 GTSNPN, CDR2 SVGIG (reference sequence).

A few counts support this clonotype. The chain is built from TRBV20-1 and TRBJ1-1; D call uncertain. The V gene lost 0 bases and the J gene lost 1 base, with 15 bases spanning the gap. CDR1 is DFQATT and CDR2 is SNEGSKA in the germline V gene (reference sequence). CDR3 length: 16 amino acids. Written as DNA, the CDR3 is TGCAGTGCTAGAGATACCTCTCACACTCGGAACACTGAAGCTTTCTTT. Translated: CSARDTSHTRNTEAFF.

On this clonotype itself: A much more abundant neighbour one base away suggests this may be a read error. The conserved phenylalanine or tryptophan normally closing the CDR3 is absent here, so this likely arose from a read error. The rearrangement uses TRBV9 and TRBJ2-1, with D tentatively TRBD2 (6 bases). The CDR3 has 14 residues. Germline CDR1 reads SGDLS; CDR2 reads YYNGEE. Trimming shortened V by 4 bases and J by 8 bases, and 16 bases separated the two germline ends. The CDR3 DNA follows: TGTGCCAGCAGCAGACAAACTAGCAGCGATGAGCAGTTCTTG. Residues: CASSRQTSSDEQFL.

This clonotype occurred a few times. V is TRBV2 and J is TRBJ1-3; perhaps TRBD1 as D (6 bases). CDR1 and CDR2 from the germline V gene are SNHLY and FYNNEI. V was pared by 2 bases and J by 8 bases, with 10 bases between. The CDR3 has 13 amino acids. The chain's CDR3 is CASSENREDTIYF. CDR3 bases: TGTGCCAGCAGTGAAAACAGGGAGGACACCATATATTTT.

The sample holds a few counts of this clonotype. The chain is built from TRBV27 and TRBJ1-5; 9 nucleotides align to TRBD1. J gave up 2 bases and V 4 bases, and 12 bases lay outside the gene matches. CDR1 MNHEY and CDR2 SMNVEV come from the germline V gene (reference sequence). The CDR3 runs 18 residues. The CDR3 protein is CASSSRGDRGAGNQPQHF. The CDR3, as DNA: TGTGCCAGCAGTTCCCGAGGAGACAGGGGGGCAGGCAATCAGCCCCAGCATTTT.

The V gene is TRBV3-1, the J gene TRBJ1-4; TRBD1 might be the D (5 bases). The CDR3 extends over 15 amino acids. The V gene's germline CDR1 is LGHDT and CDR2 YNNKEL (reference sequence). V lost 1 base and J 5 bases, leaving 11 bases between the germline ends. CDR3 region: CASSQGGTGNEKLFF. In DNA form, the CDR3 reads TGTGCCAGCAGCCAAGGCGGGACGGGGAATGAAAAACTGTTTTTT.

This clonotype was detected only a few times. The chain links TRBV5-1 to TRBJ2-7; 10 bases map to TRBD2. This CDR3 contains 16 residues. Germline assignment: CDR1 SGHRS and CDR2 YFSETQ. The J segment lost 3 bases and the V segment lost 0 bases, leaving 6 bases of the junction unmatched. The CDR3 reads CASSLAGTSVSYEQYF. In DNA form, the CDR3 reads TGCGCCAGCAGCTTGGCCGGGACTAGCGTAAGCTACGAGCAGTACTTC.

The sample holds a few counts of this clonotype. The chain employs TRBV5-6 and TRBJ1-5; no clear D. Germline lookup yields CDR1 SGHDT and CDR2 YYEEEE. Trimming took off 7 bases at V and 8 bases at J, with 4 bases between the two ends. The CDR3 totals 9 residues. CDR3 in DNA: TGTGCCAGCCGCGAGCCCCAGCATTTT. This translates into CASREPQHF.

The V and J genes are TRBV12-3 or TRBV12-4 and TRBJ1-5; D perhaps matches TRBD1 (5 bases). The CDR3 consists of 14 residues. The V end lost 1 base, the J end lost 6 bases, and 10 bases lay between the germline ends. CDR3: CASSLGGLGQPQHF. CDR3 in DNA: TGTGCCAGCAGTTTAGGGGGCCTTGGTCAGCCCCAGCATTTT.

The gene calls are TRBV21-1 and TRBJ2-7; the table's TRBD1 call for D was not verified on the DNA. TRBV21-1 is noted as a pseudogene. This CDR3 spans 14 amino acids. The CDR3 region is CASTPGPPRDEQYF. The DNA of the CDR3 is TGTGCCAGCACTCCCGGGCCGCCTAGGGACGAGCAGTACTTC.

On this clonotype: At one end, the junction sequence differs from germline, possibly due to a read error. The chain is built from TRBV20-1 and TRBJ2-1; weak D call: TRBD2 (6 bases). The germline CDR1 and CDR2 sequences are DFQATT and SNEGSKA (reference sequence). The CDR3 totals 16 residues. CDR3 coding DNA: TGCTGTGCTAGAGATCGGGTGACTAGGTCGTACAATGAGCAGTTCTTC. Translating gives CCARDRVTRSYNEQFF.

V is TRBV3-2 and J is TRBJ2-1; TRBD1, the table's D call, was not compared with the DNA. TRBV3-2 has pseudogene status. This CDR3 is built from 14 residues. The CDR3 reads CASSQRDRNNEQFF. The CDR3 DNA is TGTGCCAGCAGCCAAAGGGACAGAAACAATGAGCAGTTCTTC.

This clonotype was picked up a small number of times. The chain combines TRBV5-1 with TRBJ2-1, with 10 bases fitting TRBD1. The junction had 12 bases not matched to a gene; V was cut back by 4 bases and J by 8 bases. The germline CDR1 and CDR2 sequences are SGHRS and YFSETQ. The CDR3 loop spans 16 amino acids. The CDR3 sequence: CASSRPGTGDGDEQFF. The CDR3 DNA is TGCGCCAGCAGCCGTCCCGGGACAGGGGATGGGGATGAGCAGTTCTTC.

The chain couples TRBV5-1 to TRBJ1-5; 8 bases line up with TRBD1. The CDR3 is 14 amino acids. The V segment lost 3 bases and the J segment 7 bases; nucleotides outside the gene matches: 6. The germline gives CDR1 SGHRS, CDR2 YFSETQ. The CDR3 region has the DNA TGCGCCAGCAGCTCCGGACAGGGAGGCCAGCCCCAGCATTTT. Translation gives CASSSGQGGQPQHF.